Given below is one T cell receptor (beta chain) in context. Its antigen specificity is not known. Base qualities are not recorded, but no much larger clone differs from it by a single base. This entry belongs to a study of T cell responses to AZD1222 COVID-19 vaccine listed by TCRdb under 2021. Regarding the complete study: AZD1222 recipients with second doses at about 4 weeks or about 12 weeks were pooled, because spike-specific TCR depth and breadth did not differ between schedules. A total of 240 or so trial participants underwent TCR sequencing, of whom 200 to 220 had received two doses of AZD1222 and about 26 had received two doses of the MenACWY control vaccine. Trial participants were enrolled by age into subgroups of 18-55, 56-69 and 70-plus years, and 148, 28 and 57 TCR-sequenced participants, respectively, were included in these subgroups.

A distance of 13 bases separates the germline ends of V and J, which lose 7 bases and 6 bases respectively. The CDR3 sequence holds 14 residues, the cysteine and phenylalanine included. The CDR3 DNA has 42 bases and is translated from base 1. CDR1 SGHTA and CDR2 FQGNSA are derived from the germline V gene. The research as a whole found: The vaccine-associated CD4 TCRs covered the entire spike protein, and the dominant responses fell in regions 160-218 and 743-854. Conclusions about previously exposed vaccinees are limited because only five to seven AZD1222 recipients were SARS-CoV-2 seropositive at baseline. Because no samples from the day 14 peak response were available, repertoires could be characterized only after the peak T cell response. Most participants were white British and females outnumbered males, and the authors suggested that clonal diversity may have been underestimated. Nearly half of unique spike-specific TCRs reportedly recognized epitopes outside regions mutated in the B.1.351 and B.1.1.7 variants. The 56-69-year group was small, and its depth increase did not reach significance, likely because of low power. Spike-specific TCR breadth and depth rose significantly after two AZD1222 doses compared with day 0 and with MenACWY recipients.

The time point label, as the study defines it: baseline before first vaccination. Vaccinee samples came from UK trials COV001 and COV002, including a single-blind randomized controlled phase 2/3 trial of AZD1222 (ChAdOx1 nCoV-19) in healthy adults. For TCRbeta chain sequencing, PBMC samples from trial participants were taken at day 0 and at day 28 after the second dose. The CDR3 regions of human TCRbeta chains were subjected to immunosequencing. Concerning the study's data processing: TCRs in the repertoires were compared against a reference library of SARS-CoV-2-specific TCRs that had been generated with the MIRA antigen-specificity platform. Breadth was defined as the fraction of unique TCRs that were SARS-CoV-2-associated. Depth was defined as the fraction of total T cells that were SARS-CoV-2-associated. Using the MIRA data, each spike-specific TCR was assigned both to the spike region to which the TCR was reactive and to a CD4 or CD8 class. Log10-transformed breadth and depth values were compared by one-way ANOVA with Sidak's multiple comparisons tests. TCRdb holds this immuneACCESS table with in-frame rearrangements only. Some clones are missing; in checked studies, unresolved V genes explain under half, and the rest has no known cause. V and J calls and clone size are given by that table; D and trimming were obtained from the DNA. Recorded for this sample are about 120,000 clones; about four fifths of them occurred a single time. The ten largest clones capture roughly 4.8% of the sample.

This sequence uses TRBV7-2 and TRBJ2-6; the D gene cannot be resolved reliably. The receptor was isolated from an adult in good health. The sequencing here drew on peripheral blood, taken on day 0 of AZD1222 vaccination. The DNA sequence reads TGTGCCAGCACCTACTCAGGAGTGGCCAACGTCCTGACTTTC. This encodes CASTYSGVANVLTF.